These 27 T cell receptor beta chains were sequenced from one sample in a study of breast tumors, draining lymph nodes, adjacent tissues listed by TCRdb under 2016. The method was multiplex PCR. The sequencer listed for this sample is Illumina HiSeq 2000. Using fastp at Q25 and MiXCR, TCRdb reprocessed the public reads and kept productive beta chains. Rows with a matching CDR3 protein are joined into one entry that keeps the most common DNA and genes. The sample table contains over 150,000 distinct CDR3 sequences; only one count was recorded for about 32% of them. 4.3% of the sample comes from the top ten. The axillary draining lymph nodes of breast cancer patients were the source of the lymph node samples. The sequencing sample was made of axillary lymph node tissue. These receptors originate from a female donor with breast cancer. Some clones in this sample may be carry-over from other donors' samples.

This clonotype was observed many times. J is TRBJ2-7 and V is TRBV20-1, with D perhaps given as TRBD1 or TRBD2 (5 bases each). The CDR3 has 14 amino acids. Germline values: CDR1 DFQATT, CDR2 SNEGSKA (reference sequence). Trimming pared 0 bases from V and 3 bases from J, leaving 12 bases between. As DNA, the CDR3 is TGCAGTGCTAGAGAGGGGGACCTGCGCTACGAGCAGTACTTC. This encodes CSAREGDLRYEQYF.

Notes on this clonotype: A much larger clonotype is one base distant, so this may be a read error. The chain employs TRBV20-1 and TRBJ1-3; the D gene is possibly TRBD1 (5 bases). The CDR3 is 16 amino acids. The germline CDR1 and CDR2 sequences are DFQATT and SNEGSKA (reference sequence). V dropped 5 bases and J dropped 0 bases, with 17 bases sitting between them. The CDR3: CSAGRGGGSSGNTIYF. CDR3 nucleotides: TGCAGTGCTGGCCGCGGGGGAGGGAGCTCTGGAAACACCATATATTTT.

Ten or more counts support this clonotype. This chain joins TRBV20-1 and TRBJ2-5; 10 positions match TRBD2. Per germline, CDR1 DFQATT and CDR2 SNEGSKA (reference sequence). The CDR3 covers 18 residues. With 3 bases clipped from V and 1 base from J, the junction kept 14 bases outside the gene matches. CDR3 region: CSASSRGRLAGPQETQYF. The CDR3 DNA sequence: TGCAGTGCTAGTTCGAGGGGTCGACTAGCGGGTCCCCAAGAGACCCAGTACTTC.

This clonotype was counted many times. The chain joins TRBV16 to TRBJ2-5; D may be TRBD1 (5 bases). Trimming removed 4 bases from V and 0 bases from J, with 9 bases in between. CDR3 length equals 14 residues. Germline V gives CDR1 KGHSY, CDR2 FQNENV. CDR3 in amino acids: CASSLSRDQETQYF. In nucleotides, the CDR3 is TGTGCCAGCAGCCTAAGCAGGGACCAAGAGACCCAGTACTTC.

This clonotype showed up many times. This chain links TRBV18 with TRBJ1-2, with TRBD1 matching over 7 bases. J was trimmed by 3 bases and V by 6 bases; bases with no gene match: 4. From germline, CDR1 is KGHSH and CDR2 LQKENI. The CDR3 totals 13 residues. DNA for the CDR3: TGTGCCAGCTCCTCCGGGACAGACTATGGCTACACCTTC. It encodes CASSSGTDYGYTF.

This clonotype was detected ten times or more. The V gene is TRBV4-1, the J gene TRBJ2-5, with D possibly TRBD2 on 6 matching bases. Trimming shortened V by 4 bases and J by 7 bases, and 13 bases separated the two germline ends. The CDR3 is made up of 13 amino acids. Per the germline V gene, CDR1 is MGHRA and CDR2 is YSYEKL. The CDR3 protein is CASSRGREATQYF. For the CDR3, the DNA is TGCGCCAGCAGCCGGGGCAGGGAGGCGACCCAGTACTTC.

This clonotype was detected only a few times. Its ends do not fully match the called genes, so a read error is possible. This chain connects TRBV6-5 to TRBJ2-1; tentative D call: TRBD2 (7 bases). The length of the CDR3 is 15 residues. The V gene's germline CDR1 is MNHEY and CDR2 SVGAGI. The CDR3 DNA reads TGTGCCAGCAGTCACTCTTTCGGGGGGCAATATGAGCAGTTCTTC. Its protein product is CASSHSFGGQYEQFF.

Concerning this clonotype: No DNA is shown, since the ends of the CDR3 on it are uncertain; the CDR3 is the one TCRdb lists. The chain links TRBV10-3 to TRBJ1-2; the D call of TRBD1 is as the table states it, not checked on the DNA. CDR1 is ENHRY and CDR2 is SYGVKD in the germline V gene. The CDR3 length is 20 residues, termini included. The CDR3 reads CAISERGGRVSPEAFFGYPF.

This clonotype came up many times. The CDR3 region has the DNA TGCAGTGCCAGTCGGCTAGCGGGGGGCCTCTCCTACGAGCAGTACTTC. Translated: CSASRLAGGLSYEQYF. The chain links TRBV20-1 to TRBJ2-7; 11 positions match TRBD2. Germline V gives CDR1 DFQATT, CDR2 SNEGSKA (reference sequence). There are 16 residues in the CDR3. Trimming removed 6 bases from V and 0 bases from J; junction bases left unmatched: 10.

V is TRBV5-1 and J is TRBJ2-7, with TRBD1 matching over 9 bases. This CDR3 contains 15 residues. Trimming took 4 bases from V and 0 from J; bases not matched to a gene: 5. The germline V gene has CDR1 SGHRS and CDR2 YFSETQ. CDR3 nucleotide sequence: TGCGCCAGCAGCCCGGGGACAGGGATCTCCTACGAGCAGTACTTC. It yields the protein CASSPGTGISYEQYF.

The chain uses TRBV6-2 or TRBV6-3 and TRBJ2-2; 7 bases match TRBD1. Germline V gene data show CDR1 as MNHEY and CDR2 as SVGEGT. The length of the CDR3 is 15 residues. The V and J ends lost 7 bases and 1 base, in that order; junction bases with no gene match: 6. The CDR3 loop is CASTTRTGNTGELFF. The CDR3 DNA reads as TGTGCCAGCACCACCCGGACAGGGAACACCGGGGAGCTGTTTTTT.

Many counts were recorded for this clonotype. The V and J genes are TRBV9 and TRBJ2-1, with TRBD1 matching 9 bases. V shed 1 base and J 8 bases; nucleotides not matched to a gene: 7. The CDR3 spans 15 residues. Germline assignment: CDR1 SGDLS and CDR2 YYNGEE. Here the CDR3 DNA reads TGTGCCAGCAGCGTACTAGGGACAGGGAGCGATGAGCAGTTCTTC. Encoded protein: CASSVLGTGSDEQFF.

This clonotype has at least ten counts. The V gene is TRBV20-1, the J gene TRBJ1-5; unclear D gene. With 3 bases removed from V and 0 bases from J, the gap between germline ends came to 6 bases. Germline V gene sequence: CDR1 DFQATT, CDR2 SNEGSKA (reference sequence). There are 13 residues in the CDR3. The CDR3 here is CSARGYSNQPQHF. CDR3 nucleotides: TGCAGTGCTAGGGGGTATAGCAATCAGCCCCAGCATTTT.

As regards this clonotype: Sequence at one end of the junction differs from germline and may be a read error. The chain uses TRBV2 and TRBJ1-3; D may be TRBD1 (5 bases). Germline V gene data show CDR1 as SNHLY and CDR2 as FYNNEI. The CDR3 totals 13 residues. The CDR3 nucleotides read TGTGCCAGCAGTTCAGGGTACGGAAACACCAGATATTTT. Its translation: CASSSGYGNTRYF.

This clonotype was detected ten times or more. V usage is TRBV14 and J usage is TRBJ2-7; perhaps TRBD2 as D (6 bases). This CDR3 contains 13 residues. CDR1 is SGHDN and CDR2 is FVKESK in the germline V gene. The ends were cut back, 2 bases at V and 1 base at J, with 6 bases in the middle. CDR3 sequence (DNA): TGTGCCAGCAGCCAACGGGGGTCCTACGAGCAGTACTTC. Its protein product is CASSQRGSYEQYF.

This clonotype was counted many times. The chain links TRBV30 to TRBJ2-3; unclear D gene. CDR1 GTSNPN and CDR2 SVGIG come from the germline V gene (reference sequence). The CDR3 totals 12 residues. V lost 4 bases and J 2 bases, leaving 7 bases between the germline ends. CDR3 DNA: TGTGCCTGGAATCTCGCCACAGATACGCAGTATTTT. Its protein is CAWNLATDTQYF.

To note about this clonotype: Since a much larger clone is just one base distant, this may be a read error. V usage is TRBV6-5 and J usage is TRBJ2-7; D remains ambiguous. V lost 6 bases and J lost 3, with 15 bases in between. Germline V gene lookup returns CDR1 MNHEY and CDR2 SVGAGI. This CDR3 spans 14 amino acids. This CDR3 is CASRRSRTFYEQYF. CDR3 nucleotide sequence: TGTGCCAGCAGACGTAGCAGAACCTTCTACGAGCAGTACTTC.

This sequence joins TRBV28 and TRBJ1-5, with a tentative D call TRBD1 (6 bases). Trimming removed 5 bases from V and 0 bases from J, with 11 bases in between. The CDR3 loop spans 15 amino acids. Germline CDR1 is MDHEN and CDR2 is SYDVKM. CDR3 sequence reads: CASSNHRVSNQPQHF. The CDR3 DNA reads as TGTGCCAGCAGTAACCACAGGGTTAGCAATCAGCCCCAGCATTTT.

The sample holds many counts of this clonotype. The chain is built from TRBV12-3 or TRBV12-4 and TRBJ1-3, with D maybe TRBD1 (5 bases). Trimming pared 5 bases from V and 0 bases from J, leaving 8 bases between. The CDR3 is 14 amino acids. The CDR3 bases are TGTGCCAGCAGTATCACAGGCTCTGGAAACACCATATATTTT. Its protein product is CASSITGSGNTIYF.

This clonotype was counted at least ten times. The chain is built from TRBV11-2 and TRBJ1-6, with no clear D. Germline CDR1 is SGHAT and CDR2 is FQNNGV. The CDR3 loop spans 13 amino acids. V shed 3 bases and J shed 7 bases, with 7 bases lying between them. The CDR3 DNA reads as TGTGCCAGCAGCTTGCAGTTAAATTCACCCCTCCACTTT. This encodes CASSLQLNSPLHF.

The CDR3 reads CSVGHRGGTEAFF. CDR3 bases: TGCAGCGTTGGTCACAGGGGTGGTACTGAAGCTTTCTTT. The J gene is TRBJ1-1, the V gene TRBV29-1; 7 nucleotides line up with TRBD1. V dropped 4 bases and J dropped 5; count of bases not matched to a gene: 7. This CDR3 is built from 13 residues. The germline CDR1 and CDR2 sequences are SQVTM and ANQGSEA.

Ten or more counts support this clonotype. The chain uses TRBV9 and TRBJ2-3; D is unresolved. The CDR3 totals 16 residues. Germline V gene sequence: CDR1 SGDLS, CDR2 YYNGEE. Trimming stripped 0 bases from V and 1 base from J, with 12 bases between. The CDR3 bases are TGTGCCAGCAGCGTAGAGAGTGATTTGGGCACAGATACGCAGTATTTT. It specifies CASSVESDLGTDTQYF.

Comments on this clonotype: The junction differs from germline at one of its ends, possibly a read error. V and J are TRBV7-7 and TRBJ2-7; perhaps TRBD2 as D (6 bases). The CDR3 sequence is 13 residues long. CDR1 and CDR2 from the germline V gene are SSHAT and FNYEAQ (reference sequence). CDR3 amino acids: CASSITGAGTQYF. CDR3 nucleotide sequence: TGTGCTAGCAGCATAACCGGGGCGGGGACGCAGTACTTC. The variable domain in full, with the rest retrieved from reference TRBV7-7 and TRBJ2-7, is GAGVSQSPRYKVTKRGQDVTLRCDPISSHATLYWYQQALGQGPEFLTYFNYEAQPDKSGLPSDRFSAERPEGSISTLTIQRTEQRDSAMYRCASSITGAGTQYFGPGTRLTVT.

This clonotype was seen many times. V and J are TRBV2 and TRBJ1-3; the D is unclear. The CDR3 consists of 12 residues. The V gene's germline CDR1 is SNHLY and CDR2 FYNNEI. Trimming cost V 8 bases and J 9 bases, with 14 bases left between them. This chain's CDR3 is CASSLSLGTIYF. The CDR3 DNA follows: TGTGCCAGCTCCCTGTCTCTTGGCACCATATATTTT.

As to this clonotype: One base away lies a much larger clone, so this may be a sequencing read error. The genes are TRBV11-2 and TRBJ2-2; 11 positions agree with TRBD2. This CDR3 comprises 17 residues. Germline lookup yields CDR1 SGHAT and CDR2 FQNNGV. CDR3 region: CVSSSGLSGRAGGELFF. CDR3 DNA sequence: TGTGTCAGCAGCTCTGGGCTTAGCGGGAGGGCTGGCGGGGAGCTGTTTTTT.

This clonotype came up many times. This rearrangement joins TRBV5-5 to TRBJ1-6, with 8 positions matching TRBD1. CDR1 is SGHKS, CDR2 YYEKEE, per germline (reference sequence). This CDR3 is built from 15 residues. V shed 3 bases, J shed 14 bases, and the junction held 13 bases outside the gene matches. The CDR3 reads CASSSQLQGGVALHF. DNA for the CDR3: TGTGCCAGCAGCTCCCAACTACAGGGGGGTGTGGCCCTCCACTTT.

This clonotype was counted ten times or more. The rearrangement uses TRBV5-5 and TRBJ1-6; D is possibly TRBD1 (5 bases). Per the germline V gene, CDR1 is SGHKS and CDR2 is YYEKEE (reference sequence). Trimming pared 4 bases from V and 5 bases from J, leaving 13 bases between. The CDR3 is 15 residues long. CDR3 protein: CASSRSTGNNSPLHF. The CDR3 DNA reads as TGTGCCAGCAGCCGTTCTACAGGCAATAATTCACCCCTCCACTTT.